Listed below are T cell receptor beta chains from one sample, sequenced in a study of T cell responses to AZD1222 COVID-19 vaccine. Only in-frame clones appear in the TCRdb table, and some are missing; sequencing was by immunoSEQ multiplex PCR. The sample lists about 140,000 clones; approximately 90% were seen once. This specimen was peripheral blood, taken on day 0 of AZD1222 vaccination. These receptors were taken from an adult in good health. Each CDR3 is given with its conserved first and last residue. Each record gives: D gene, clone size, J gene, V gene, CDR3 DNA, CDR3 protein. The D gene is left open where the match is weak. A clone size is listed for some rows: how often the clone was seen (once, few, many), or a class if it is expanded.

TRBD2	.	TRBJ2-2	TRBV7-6	TGTGCCAGCAGCCTCAGGTCGGGACTAGCGGGAGGGGACACCGGGGAGCTGTTTTTT	CASSLRSGLAGGDTGELFF
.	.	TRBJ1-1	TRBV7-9	TGTGCCAGCAGCAAACGGACTGGAGTTTTTGAAGCTTTCTTT	CASSKRTGVFEAFF
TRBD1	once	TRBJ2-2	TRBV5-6	TGTGCCAGCAGCTTGGAACAGGGGGTTGGAAGCGGGGAGCTGTTTTTT	CASSLEQGVGSGELFF
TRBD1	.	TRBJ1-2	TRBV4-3	TGCGCCAGCAGCCGTACTGGACAGGGGCATGGCTACACCTTC	CASSRTGQGHGYTF
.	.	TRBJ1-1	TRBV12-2	TGTGCAAGTCGCTCGGGACAGTCGGACCCTGAAGCTTTCTTT	CASRSGQSDPEAFF
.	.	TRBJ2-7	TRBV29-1	TGCAGCGTTGTGAGGTCCTACGAGCAGTACTTC	CSVVRSYEQYF
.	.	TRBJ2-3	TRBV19	TGTGCCAGTACACAGGACGGCACAGATACGCAGTATTTT	CASTQDGTDTQYF
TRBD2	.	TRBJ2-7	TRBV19	TGTGCCAGTAAAGGGACTAGCGGAATCTACGAGCAGTACTTC	CASKGTSGIYEQYF
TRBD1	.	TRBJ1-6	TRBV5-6	TGTGCCAGCAGCTACTCCGGGACAGTTAATTCACCCCTCCACTTT	CASSYSGTVNSPLHF
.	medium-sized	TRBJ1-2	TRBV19	TGTGCCGGGGCAGGAGGGCCCAATGGGGGCTACACCTTC	CAGAGGPNGGYTF
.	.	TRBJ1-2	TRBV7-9	TGTGCCAGCAGCTTCAGGGCCTCCTATGGCTACACCTTC	CASSFRASYGYTF
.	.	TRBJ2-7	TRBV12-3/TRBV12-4	TGTGCCAGCAAACTAGCAGTTACCTACGAGCAGTACTTC	CASKLAVTYEQYF
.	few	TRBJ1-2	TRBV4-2	TGTGCCAGCAGCCAAGAGACGGGGGCGTCCTATGGCTACACCTTC	CASSQETGASYGYTF
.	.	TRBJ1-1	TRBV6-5	TGTGCCAGCAGTTACGGGTGGGCGGGGGTTTTGACTGAAGCTTTCTTT	CASSYGWAGVLTEAFF
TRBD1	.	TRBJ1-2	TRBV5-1	TGCGCCAGCAGCTGGGCGACAGGGAGTAATGGCTACACCTTC	CASSWATGSNGYTF
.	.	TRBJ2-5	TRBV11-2	TGTGCCAGCAGCTTAGATAGGGGGATCCGCGGAGAGACCCAGTACTTC	CASSLDRGIRGETQYF
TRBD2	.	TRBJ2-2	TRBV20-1	TGCAGTGCTAGTTTAAGCGGGGGAATTACCGGGGAGCTGTTTTTT	CSASLSGGITGELFF
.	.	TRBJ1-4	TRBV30	TGTGCCTGGAGCAGAACGGGGGGGATGGGGACTAATGAAAAACTGTTTTTT	CAWSRTGGMGTNEKLFF
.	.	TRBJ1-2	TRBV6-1	TGTGCCAGCAGTGAAGCGAGGTTCTATGGCTACACCTTC	CASSEARFYGYTF
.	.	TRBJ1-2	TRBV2	TGTGCCAGCAACGGGGGGGATGGCTACACCTTC	CASNGGDGYTF
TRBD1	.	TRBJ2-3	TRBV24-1	TGTGCCACCAGTGATCCTCAGGGGGCTTTGTTAGCAGATACGCAGTATTTT	CATSDPQGALLADTQYF
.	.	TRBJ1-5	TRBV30	TGTGCCTGGAGCGGAGGGGGGCCCGGGGGAGCCCAGCATTTT	CAWSGGGPGGAQHF
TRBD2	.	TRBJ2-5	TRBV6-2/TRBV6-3	TGTGCCAGCAGTTACTCGTTGGGAGGGTCCCAAGAGACCCAGTACTTC	CASSYSLGGSQETQYF
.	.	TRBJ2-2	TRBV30	TGTGCCTGGACGGCGGGGAACACCGGGGAGCTGTTTTTT	CAWTAGNTGELFF
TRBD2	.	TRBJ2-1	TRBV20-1	TGCAGTGCTAGTTCCCCCGGACTAGCGCTAAGCTCCTACAATGAGCAGTTCTTC	CSASSPGLALSSYNEQFF
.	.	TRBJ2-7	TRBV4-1	TGCGCCAGCAGCCAAGAAGAAACTGGAGCCTACGAGCAGTACTTC	CASSQEETGAYEQYF
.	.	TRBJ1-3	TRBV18	TGTGCCAGCTCACCAAATAACAGGGCAGCTGGAAACACCATATATTTT	CASSPNNRAAGNTIYF
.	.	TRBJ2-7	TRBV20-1	TGCAGTGCGCGGTATGTCTACGAGCAGTACTTC	CSARYVYEQYF
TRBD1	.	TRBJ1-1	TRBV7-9	TGTGCCAGTCGGACAGGGGTTATGAACACTGAAGCTTTCTTT	CASRTGVMNTEAFF
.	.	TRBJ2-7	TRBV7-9	TGTGCCAGCAGCTTAGAATACGAGCAGTACTTC	CASSLEYEQYF
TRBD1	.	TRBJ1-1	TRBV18	TGTGCCAGCTCACCGACCGGGACAGGGTCCCCCACTGAAGCTTTCTTT	CASSPTGTGSPTEAFF
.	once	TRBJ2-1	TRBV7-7	TGTGCTAGCAGCTTAAGGCAGGGAGCCGGTCATGAGCAGTTCTTC	CASSLRQGAGHEQFF
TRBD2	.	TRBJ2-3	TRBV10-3	TGTGCCATCAGTGAAAAGCGGGGTAGCACAGATACGCAGTATTTT	CAISEKRGSTDTQYF
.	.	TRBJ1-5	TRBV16	TGTGCCAGCAGCTTAGACACCAGCAATCAGCCCCAGCATTTT	CASSLDTSNQPQHF
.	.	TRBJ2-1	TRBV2	TGTGCCAGCCTTAAGGGCAATGAGCAGTTCTTC	CASLKGNEQFF
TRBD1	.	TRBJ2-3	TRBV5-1	TGCGCCAGCAGCACGGGACAGGCCACAGATACGCAGTATTTT	CASSTGQATDTQYF
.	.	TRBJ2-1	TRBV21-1	TGTGCCAGCAGCACGTGTAGCGGGAGGATGTACAATGAGCAGTTCTTC	CASSTCSGRMYNEQFF
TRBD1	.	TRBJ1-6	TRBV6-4	TGTGCCAGCAGACGGACAGGGGGCGGCTCCTATAATTCACCCCTCCACTTT	CASRRTGGGSYNSPLHF
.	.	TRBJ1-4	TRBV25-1	TGTGCCAGCAGTGATACAGGGAGGAGCAGTGAAAAACTGTTTTTT	CASSDTGRSSEKLFF
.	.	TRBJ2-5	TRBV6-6	TGTGCCAGCAATTTGCAAGCCGGTGGGACCCAGTACTTC	CASNLQAGGTQYF
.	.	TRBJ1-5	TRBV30	TGTGCCTGGAGTGTCACCAAGGGCAAGTATCAGCCCCAGCATTTT	CAWSVTKGKYQPQHF
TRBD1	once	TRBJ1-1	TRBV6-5	TGTGCCAGCAGTACCCGACAGGGGTCGAGGACTGAAGCTTTCTTT	CASSTRQGSRTEAFF
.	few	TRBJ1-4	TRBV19	TGTGCCAGTAGCAACCGGCTGTCGGTTGAAAAACTGTTTTTT	CASSNRLSVEKLFF
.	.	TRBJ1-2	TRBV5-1	TGCGCCAGCAGCCCGCCGACAGATAACTATGGCTACACCTTC	CASSPPTDNYGYTF
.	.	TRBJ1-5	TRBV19	TGTGCCAGTAGTGGCACGGGACACCAATATAGCAATCAGCCCCAGCATTTT	CASSGTGHQYSNQPQHF
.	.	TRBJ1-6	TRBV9	TGTGCCAGCAGCGTAGAGGCCTCACCCCTCCACTTT	CASSVEASPLHF
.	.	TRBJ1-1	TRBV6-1	TGTGCCAGCAGTGATCCGGGACTGATGAACACTGAAGCTTTCTTT	CASSDPGLMNTEAFF
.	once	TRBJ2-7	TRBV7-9	TGTGCCAGCAGCTTAGATCTGTACGAGCAGTACTTC	CASSLDLYEQYF
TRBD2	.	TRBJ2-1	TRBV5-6	TGTGCCAGCAGCTTGGCGGGGGGGCCCCATAATGAGCAGTTCTTC	CASSLAGGPHNEQFF
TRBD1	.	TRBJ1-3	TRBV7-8	TGTGCCAGCAGCCGAGGGTCCTGGTGGACAGGCACAAACGGAAACTCTGGAAACACCATATATTTT	CASSRGSWWTGTNGNSGNTIYF
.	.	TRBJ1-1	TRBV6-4	TGTGCCAGCAGGGGGACGGTGAACACTGAAGCTTTCTTT	CASRGTVNTEAFF
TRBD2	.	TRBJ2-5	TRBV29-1	TGCAGCGTTGGGGTAGCGGGGCAAGAGACCCAGTACTTC	CSVGVAGQETQYF